This entry lists 20 T cell receptor beta chains sequenced from one sample in a study of blood T cell repertoires in COVID-19. Profiling relied on immunoSEQ multiplex PCR, and the TCRdb table lists in-frame clones only, not all of them. Of around 30,000 clones listed, about nine tenths are singletons. Sequenced: peripheral blood. These receptor sequences come from a man older than 75 with acute or convalescent COVID-19.

This chain links TRBV30 with TRBJ1-2, with 7 nucleotides matching TRBD1. The CDR3 runs to 14 residues. Trimming took 2 bases from V and 4 from J; bases not matched to a gene: 7. Germline V lookup: CDR1 GTSNPN, CDR2 SVGIG (reference sequence). The CDR3 sequence is CAWSQIRGIYGYTF. The CDR3 DNA sequence: TGTGCCTGGAGTCAGATCAGGGGGATCTATGGCTACACCTTC. Complete variable domain (other parts from reference TRBV30 and TRBJ1-2): SQTIHQWPATLVQPVGSPLSLECTVEGTSNPNLYWYRQAAGRGLQLLFYSVGIGQISSEVPQNLSASRPQDRQFILSSKKLLLSDSGFYLCAWSQIRGIYGYTFGSGTRLTVV.

This sequence joins TRBV24-1 and TRBJ2-5, with 15 bases fitting TRBD2. Trimming removed 4 bases from V and 7 bases from J; junction bases left unmatched: 6. CDR3 length: 16 amino acids. The germline V gene encodes CDR1 KGHDR and CDR2 SFDVKD. The CDR3 DNA reads TGTGCCACCAGTGAGCCGGGACTAGCGGGAGGTGGGACCCAGTACTTC. It is translated as CATSEPGLAGGGTQYF.

The chain employs TRBV5-6 and TRBJ1-3; D gene unclear. The germline CDR1 and CDR2 sequences are SGHDT and YYEEEE. The CDR3 is made up of 11 amino acids. Trimming pared 4 bases from V and 4 bases from J, leaving 3 bases between. The CDR3 nucleotides read TGTGCCAGCAGCGAGGGAAACACCATATATTTT. Protein product: CASSEGNTIYF.

The chain uses TRBV2 and TRBJ1-2; the D gene is possibly TRBD1 (5 bases). Deletions cut 4 bases from V and 2 bases from J, with 8 bases between. The CDR3 runs to 13 residues. Germline CDR1 and CDR2: SNHLY and FYNNEI. CDR3 residues: CASSVDRNYGYTF. The CDR3 region has the DNA TGTGCCAGCAGTGTCGACAGAAACTATGGCTACACCTTC.

This rearrangement joins TRBV5-5 to TRBJ1-2, with D uncertain. The CDR3 is made up of 14 amino acids. The germline gives CDR1 SGHKS, CDR2 YYEKEE (reference sequence). Deletions cut 0 bases from V and 7 bases from J, with 13 bases between. The CDR3 loop reads CASSLGGPEGGYTF. The CDR3 region has the DNA TGTGCCAGCAGCTTGGGTGGCCCGGAGGGTGGCTACACCTTC.

The chain employs TRBV5-1 and TRBJ1-5; D may be TRBD1 (6 bases). From germline, CDR1 is SGHRS and CDR2 YFSETQ. There are 14 residues in the CDR3. V was trimmed by 4 bases and J by 0 bases, leaving 8 bases between them. DNA of the CDR3: TGCGCCAGCAGCATAGGGGGTAGCAATCAGCCCCAGCATTTT. Translation gives CASSIGGSNQPQHF.

This chain links TRBV27 with TRBJ2-3; 9 bases agree with TRBD1. V gave up 5 bases and J gave up 2 bases; unmatched junction bases: 11. The germline V gene has CDR1 MNHEY and CDR2 SMNVEV (reference sequence). The CDR3 runs to 17 residues. The CDR3 sequence: CASSPDPGTGTTDTQYF. DNA for the CDR3: TGTGCCAGCAGTCCGGATCCCGGGACAGGGACCACAGATACGCAGTATTTT.

The chain combines TRBV5-1 with TRBJ2-3; tentatively, D is TRBD2 (6 bases). CDR3 length: 15 amino acids. Deletions cut 4 bases from V and 4 bases from J, with 16 bases between. CDR1 and CDR2 (germline): SGHRS, YFSETQ. DNA of the CDR3: TGCGCCAGCAGCCTGGAGGGCAGGGAGGCAGATACGCAGTATTTT. Its protein product is CASSLEGREADTQYF.

The chain carries TRBV7-2 and TRBJ2-2, with D possibly being TRBD2 (5 bases). V was shortened by 3 bases and J by 0 bases, with 11 bases between the two germline ends. This CDR3 has 16 residues. Germline V gives CDR1 SGHTA, CDR2 FQGNSA. The CDR3 DNA reads as TGTGCCAGCAGCTTGCCCGGGAAAGCGAACACCGGGGAGCTGTTTTTT. Translating gives CASSLPGKANTGELFF.

This chain connects TRBV18 to TRBJ1-1; D remains unclear. V was pared by 0 bases and J by 7 bases, with 12 bases between. Germline V CDR1 and CDR2: KGHSH, LQKENI. The CDR3 covers 14 residues. CDR3 nucleotide sequence: TGTGCCAGCTCACCACCGCGGGGTAGCGGTGAAGCTTTCTTT. Translated: CASSPPRGSGEAFF.

This chain links TRBV7-9 with TRBJ1-6, with 8 bases aligning to TRBD1. V trimming: 0 bases; J trimming: 8 bases; junction bases outside the gene matches: 6. CDR3 length: 16 amino acids. Germline CDR1 and CDR2: SEHNR and FQNEAQ (reference sequence). Here the CDR3 reads CASSLAPGGGDSPLHF. CDR3 nucleotides: TGTGCCAGCAGCTTAGCACCAGGGGGCGGGGATTCACCCCTCCACTTT.

This chain joins TRBV3-1 (or the pseudogene TRBV3-2) and TRBJ2-1; D is possibly TRBD1 (5 bases). The CDR3 totals 14 residues. In germline, CDR1 is LGHDT, CDR2 YNNKEL (reference sequence). Trimming stripped 4 bases from V and 2 bases from J, with 9 bases between. The CDR3 region has the DNA TGTGCCAGCAGCCGCAGGGTTCCCTACAATGAGCAGTTCTTC. Its translation: CASSRRVPYNEQFF.

This chain uses TRBV5-5 with TRBJ2-3, with D uncertain. Germline loops: CDR1 SGHKS, CDR2 YYEKEE (reference sequence). The CDR3 is 14 residues long. The ends were cut back, 0 bases at V and 3 bases at J, with 8 bases in the middle. The CDR3 region has the DNA TGTGCCAGCAGCTTGGTGACTGCAACAGATACGCAGTATTTT. This gives the protein CASSLVTATDTQYF. Full variable domain (outside the CDR3, taken from reference TRBV5-5 and TRBJ2-3): DAGVTQSPTHLIKTRGQQVTLRCSPISGHKSVSWYQQVLGQGPQFIFQYYEKEERGRGNFPDRFSARQFPNYSSELNVNALLLGDSALYLCASSLVTATDTQYFGPGTRLTVL.

The chain recombines TRBV29-1 with TRBJ1-1; 8 bases are shared with TRBD1. Germline lookup yields CDR1 SQVTM and CDR2 ANQGSEA. This CDR3 has 13 residues. The V segment lost 6 bases and the J segment 3 bases; nucleotides outside the gene matches: 6. This CDR3 reads CSVLTGAYTEAFF. CDR3 nucleotide sequence: TGCAGCGTGCTGACAGGGGCTTACACTGAAGCTTTCTTT. Drawing the rest from reference TRBV29-1 and TRBJ1-1, the complete variable domain is SAVISQKPSRDICQRGTSLTIQCQVDSQVTMMFWYRQQPGQSLTLIATANQGSEATYESGFVIDKFPISRPNLTFSTLTVSNMSPEDSSIYLCSVLTGAYTEAFFGQGTRLTVV.

The chain employs TRBV7-9 and TRBJ1-2; no definite D call. In germline, CDR1 is SEHNR, CDR2 FQNEAQ (reference sequence). The ends were cut back, 5 bases at V and 0 bases at J, with 10 bases in the middle. This CDR3 has 14 residues. CDR3 coding DNA: TGTGCCAGCAGCCCCTATGGAGCTAACTATGGCTACACCTTC. This encodes CASSPYGANYGYTF. Complete variable domain (other parts from reference TRBV7-9 and TRBJ1-2): DTGVSQNPRHKITKRGQNVTFRCDPISEHNRLYWYRQTLGQGPEFLTYFQNEAQLEKSRLLSDRFSAERPKGSFSTLEIQRTEQGDSAMYLCASSPYGANYGYTFGSGTRLTVV.

The chain employs TRBV9 and TRBJ2-7; tentatively, D is TRBD2 (6 bases). V lost 0 bases and J lost 0, with 7 bases in between. This CDR3 region has 14 residues. Germline assignment: CDR1 SGDLS and CDR2 YYNGEE. This CDR3 reads CASSVDGGSYEQYF. CDR3 nucleotide sequence: TGTGCCAGCAGCGTAGACGGGGGCTCCTACGAGCAGTACTTC.

The chain employs TRBV25-1 and TRBJ2-7; D call uncertain. Trimming took off 5 bases at V and 4 bases at J, with 9 bases between the two ends. Germline CDR1 and CDR2: MGHDK and SYGVNS. CDR3 length equals 12 residues. For the CDR3, the DNA is TGTGCCAGCAGTCCCCTAGGATACGAGCAGTACTTC. It yields the protein CASSPLGYEQYF.

The chain recombines TRBV5-1 with TRBJ2-5, with D tentatively TRBD2 (6 bases). The CDR3 contains 16 residues. CDR1 is SGHRS and CDR2 is YFSETQ in the germline V gene. V lost 0 bases to trimming and J lost 5 bases, with 17 bases between them. CDR3 loop: CASSLAGTPPAETQYF. CDR3 DNA: TGCGCCAGCAGCTTGGCGGGGACTCCCCCTGCGGAGACCCAGTACTTC.

The chain links TRBV6-4 to TRBJ1-1, with TRBD1 as a possible D gene (5 bases). The CDR3 sequence is 16 residues long. CDR1 and CDR2 from the germline V gene are MRHNA and SNTAGT. V lost 4 bases, J lost 1 base, and 16 bases lay in between. CDR3 DNA: TGTGCCAGCAGTGCCGGGACGGGAGTAAAGAACACTGAAGCTTTCTTT. Residues: CASSAGTGVKNTEAFF.

In its sample, this clone was seen once. V usage is TRBV5-1 and J usage is TRBJ1-1; 9 bases line up with TRBD1. In germline, CDR1 is SGHRS, CDR2 YFSETQ. CDR3 length: 15 residues. The J segment lost 0 bases and the V segment lost 6 bases, leaving 6 bases of the junction unmatched. The CDR3 nucleotides read TGCGCCAGCAAGGACAGGGGTCCCATGAACACTGAAGCTTTCTTT. Protein product: CASKDRGPMNTEAFF.